These T cell receptor beta chains were read from a single sample in a study of tumor and adjacent non-tumor tissue in lung cancer. TCRdb re-called the multiplex PCR reads through MiXCR, storing one row per CDR3 protein. The table has over 85,000 distinct CDR3 sequences, nearly 85% seen once; the top ten hold roughly 20%. The source material was lung tumor tissue. The source of these receptors is a man aged 70 or older with non-small cell lung cancer. The conserved cysteine and the conserved F or W are not part of the CDR3 here.

CDR3 protein	CDR3 length	J gene	V gene
ASSFARTDTQY	11	TRBJ2-3	TRBV11-2
ASSDPGGPRMLAYDEQF	17	TRBJ2-1	TRBV6-1
AISDIGQGEDTQY	13	TRBJ2-3	TRBV10-3
VSSYVGYSYKQY	12	TRBJ2-7	TRBV6-5
ASSLVGTGVAAELF	14	TRBJ2-2	TRBV11-2
ASSPGHMNTEAL	12	TRBJ1-1	TRBV5-4
SVDWGPHTGELF	12	TRBJ2-2	TRBV29-1
ASSYPRRVGHQDTQY	15	TRBJ2-3	TRBV6-2/TRBV6-3
SVAEYVQGHTNYGYT	15	TRBJ1-2	TRBV29-1
AGNPPRVFNNEQL	13	TRBJ2-1	TRBV6-6
ASSLAGKSSGDNVLT	15	TRBJ2-6	TRBV6-6
ASSYGGVSGANVLT	14	TRBJ2-6	TRBV6-2/TRBV6-3
SVTGQGIDTQY	11	TRBJ2-3	TRBV29-1
CVLRGQALDEQH	12	TRBJ2-7	TRBV29-1
SAGTGIGETQY	11	TRBJ2-5	TRBV20-1
ASSKRGSGVTEAF	13	TRBJ1-1	TRBV6-2/TRBV6-3
ASSIGMGMNTEAF	13	TRBJ1-1	TRBV5-4
ESSFSPGTSGTQY	13	TRBJ2-5	TRBV11-2
SAKGARAGTNNEQF	14	TRBJ2-1	TRBV20-1
ASSLEWTEHSGNIIY	15	TRBJ1-3	TRBV13
AGGQGLVGGQETQY	14	TRBJ2-5	TRBV12-5
AISDLGQDMSEAF	13	TRBJ1-1	TRBV10-3
AISDGNSVANVLT	13	TRBJ2-6	TRBV10-3
SARSRDKSFYGYI	13	TRBJ1-2	TRBV20-1
TNSSQTSYNSPLH	13	TRBJ1-6	TRBV11-2
ANRSPGPSSHEQF	13	TRBJ2-1	TRBV10-2
ASIPPGPSSHEQF	13	TRBJ2-1	TRBV10-2
ATYHSQGSADTQY	13	TRBJ2-3	TRBV7-9
ASSLTTGWINTEAF	14	TRBJ1-1	TRBV11-3
CANYGRVQY	9	TRBJ2-7	TRBV20-1
TSSMMDQSNTEAF	13	TRBJ1-1	TRBV19
ASRGGRLAKNIQY	13	TRBJ2-4	TRBV6-5
ASSLGDGGPDIQY	13	TRBJ2-3	TRBV12-3/TRBV12-4
SVVPWDDTDTQY	12	TRBJ2-3	TRBV29-1
ASSSGYRGYT	10	TRBJ1-2	TRBV28
ASSLHIRDWASYNEQF	16	TRBJ2-1	TRBV11-2